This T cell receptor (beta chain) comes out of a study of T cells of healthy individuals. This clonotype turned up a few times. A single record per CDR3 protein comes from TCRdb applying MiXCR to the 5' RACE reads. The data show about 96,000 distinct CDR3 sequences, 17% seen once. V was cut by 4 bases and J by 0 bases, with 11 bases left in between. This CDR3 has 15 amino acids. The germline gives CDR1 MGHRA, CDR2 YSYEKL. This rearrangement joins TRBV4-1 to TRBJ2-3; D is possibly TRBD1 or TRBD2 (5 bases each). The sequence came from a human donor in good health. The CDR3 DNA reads TGCGCCAGCAGCCTCTCGGGACGAAGCACAGATACGCAGTATTTT. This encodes CASSLSGRSTDTQYF.